What follows is one T cell receptor beta chain and its context. Its matching antigen is unknown. Generated by immunoSEQ multiplex PCR, the TCRdb table keeps only in-frame clones and is missing some. Of about 45,000 clones detected, 65% appear once; the ten largest clones hold roughly 21%. This specimen belongs to a study of cytotoxic CD8 clonotypes in ibrutinib-treated CLL. Study summary: Of a cohort that held some eleven relapsed/refractory and roughly 14 treatment-naive patients, about 18 were IGHV unmutated. Overall study results and limits: Patients showed higher baseline clonality than age-matched healthy donors, and it tracked circulating CD8+ T-cell counts.

The CDR3 length is 22 residues. The junction had 18 bases not matched to a gene; V was cut back by 0 bases and J by 1 base. The germline V gene has CDR1 SNHLY and CDR2 FYNNEI. The sequence came from a human donor with chronic lymphocytic leukemia. The V gene is TRBV2, the J gene TRBJ2-3, with 11 bases identical to TRBD2. The sequenced sample was PBMCs, obtained after 24 months of ibrutinib treatment. CDR3 region: CASSEAGLLAGVVNGGTDTQYF. Here the CDR3 DNA reads TGTGCCAGCAGTGAAGCGGGTTTACTAGCGGGAGTGGTAAACGGCGGCACAGATACGCAGTATTTT.